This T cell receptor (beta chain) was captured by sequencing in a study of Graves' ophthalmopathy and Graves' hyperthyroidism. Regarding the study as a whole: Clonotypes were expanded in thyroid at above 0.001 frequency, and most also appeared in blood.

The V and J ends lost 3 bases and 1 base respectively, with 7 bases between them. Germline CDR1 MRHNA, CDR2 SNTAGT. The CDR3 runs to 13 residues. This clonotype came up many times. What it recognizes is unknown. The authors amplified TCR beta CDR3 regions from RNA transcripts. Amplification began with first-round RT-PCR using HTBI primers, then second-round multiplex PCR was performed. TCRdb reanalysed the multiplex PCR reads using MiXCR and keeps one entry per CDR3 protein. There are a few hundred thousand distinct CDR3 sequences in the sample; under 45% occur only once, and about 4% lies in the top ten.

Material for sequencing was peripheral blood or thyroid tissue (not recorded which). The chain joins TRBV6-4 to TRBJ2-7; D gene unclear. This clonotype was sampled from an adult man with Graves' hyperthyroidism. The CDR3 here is CASSELYSYEQYF. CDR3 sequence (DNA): TGTGCCAGCAGTGAGCTCTATTCCTACGAGCAGTACTTC.